This T cell receptor beta chain is drawn from a study of shared clonotypes between healthy human individuals. Study-wide background: The composition of the donors was a couple of women and three men aged 18 to 49.

CDR1 and CDR2 (germline): MNHNS, SASEGT. The CDR3 is 14 residues long. V was pared by 7 bases and J by 6 bases, with 9 bases of the junction left unmatched. Study findings and constraints: Several donors showed sharing of approximately 5% of naive CD4 clonotypes.

Profiling relied on immunoSEQ multiplex PCR, and the TCRdb table lists in-frame clones only, not all of them. The profile covers more than 2,000,000 clones, with 90% to 95% appearing a single time and about 0.13% taken by the ten largest. Notes on this clone: What it binds is unknown.

The sequencing input was naive CD4+ T cells sorted from blood. Subset: CD45RA+ positively selected. This TCR derives from a man between 18 and 35 years old in good health. V usage is TRBV6-1 and J usage is TRBJ2-4, with 7 bases fitting TRBD1. The CDR3 sequence: CASTIHGTVNIQYF. CDR3 bases: TGTGCCAGCACCATTCACGGGACAGTAAACATTCAGTACTTC.